This T cell receptor beta chain was observed in a study of cytomegalovirus exposure and HLA in healthy donors. Study results and limitations: Follow-up analysis later connected one missense variant in DCLRE1C with trimming of TCR beta V- and J-genes. A few V segments could not be told apart, such as TRBV6-2 and TRBV6-3, and were left out.

The CDR3 is 14 amino acids. Germline V gene lookup returns CDR1 ENHRY and CDR2 SYGVKD. Germline trimming cut 8 bases from V and 4 bases from J; bases unmatched to any gene: 9. As to this clone: What it binds is not known.

Both 60 Vbeta primers and 13 Jbeta primers went into the PCR. Under the authors' procedure: Roughly 11 million shared chains were among the approximately 76 million unique TCR beta chains that a later analysis counted. Clones were sequenced by immunoSEQ multiplex PCR, and TCRdb holds only the in-frame ones, with some missing. V, J and clone size are taken as reported in that table, and D and trimming were inferred from the DNA itself. The sample has 85,000 to 130,000 clones, over 60% seen once. Sequencing was carried out using PBMCs. The chain carries TRBV10-3 and TRBJ1-1, with 8 positions matching TRBD1. The source of this sequence is a woman between 45 and 65 years old in good health and CMV-seropositive. The CDR3 sequence is CAIGSRGLSTEAFF. CDR3 sequence (DNA): TGTGCCATCGGCTCCAGGGGGCTGAGCACTGAAGCTTTCTTT.